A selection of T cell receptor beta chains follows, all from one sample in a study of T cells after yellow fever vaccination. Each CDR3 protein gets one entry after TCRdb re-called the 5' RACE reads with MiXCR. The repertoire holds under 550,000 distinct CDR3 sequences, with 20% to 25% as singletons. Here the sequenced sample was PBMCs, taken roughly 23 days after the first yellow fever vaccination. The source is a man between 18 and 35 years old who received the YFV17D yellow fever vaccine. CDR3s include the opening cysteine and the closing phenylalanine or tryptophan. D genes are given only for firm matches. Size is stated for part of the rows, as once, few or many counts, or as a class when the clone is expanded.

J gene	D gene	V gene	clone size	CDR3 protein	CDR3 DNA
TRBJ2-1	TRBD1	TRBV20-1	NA	CSARSRTGFYGNEQFF	TGCAGTGCTAGATCAAGGACAGGGTTTTATGGCAATGAGCAGTTCTTC
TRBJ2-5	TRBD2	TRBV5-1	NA	CASSSGLGHQETQYF	TGCGCCAGCAGCTCAGGACTAGGCCACCAAGAGACCCAGTACTTC
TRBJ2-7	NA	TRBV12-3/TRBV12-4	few	CASSPNRAWGQYF	TGTGCCAGCAGCCCAAACAGGGCTTGGGGACAGTACTTC
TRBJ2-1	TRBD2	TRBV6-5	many	CASSLTSGDNEQFF	TGTGCCAGCAGTTTAACTAGCGGGGACAATGAGCAGTTCTTC
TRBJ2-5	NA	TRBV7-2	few	CASSFTAAKQETQYF	TGTGCCAGCAGCTTCACCGCGGCTAAACAAGAGACCCAGTACTTC
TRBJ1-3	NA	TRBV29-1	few	CSVEAGASGNTIYF	TGCAGCGTTGAAGCGGGAGCCTCTGGAAACACCATATATTTT
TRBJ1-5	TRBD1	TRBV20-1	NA	CSASGGSSNQPQHF	TGCAGTGCTTCAGGGGGTAGCAGCAATCAGCCCCAGCATTTT
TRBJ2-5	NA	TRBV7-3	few	CASSRLVEETQYF	TGTGCCAGCAGCCGACTAGTTGAGGAGACCCAGTACTTC
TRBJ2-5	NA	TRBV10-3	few	CAISESPAAEGETQYF	TGTGCCATCAGTGAAAGCCCGGCAGCAGAGGGAGAGACCCAGTACTTC
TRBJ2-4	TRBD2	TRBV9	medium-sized	CASSPTSGGSLVAKNIQYF	TGTGCCAGCAGCCCGACTAGCGGGGGGTCCCTCGTAGCCAAAAACATTCAGTACTTC
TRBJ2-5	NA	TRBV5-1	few	CASSSEGGQETQYF	TGCGCCAGCAGCTCAGAGGGGGGGCAAGAGACCCAGTACTTC
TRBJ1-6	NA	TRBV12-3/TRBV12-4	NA	CASSLDPRLVPSPLHF	TGTGCCAGCAGTTTGGACCCCCGACTTGTGCCATCACCCCTCCACTTT
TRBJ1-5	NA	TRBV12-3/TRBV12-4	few	CASSLGFFGQPQHF	TGTGCCAGCAGTTTGGGTTTTTTCGGTCAGCCCCAGCATTTT
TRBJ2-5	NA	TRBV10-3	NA	CAISDNLPTTPETQYF	TGTGCCATCAGTGACAACCTCCCCACTACCCCAGAGACCCAGTACTTC
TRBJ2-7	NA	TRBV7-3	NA	CASSSLPSHEQYF	TGTGCCAGCAGCTCCCTACCCTCGCACGAGCAGTACTTC
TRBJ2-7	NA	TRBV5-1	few	CASSLAGFDRSYEQYF	TGCGCCAGCAGCTTGGCGGGGTTCGATAGGTCCTACGAGCAGTACTTC
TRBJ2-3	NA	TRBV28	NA	CASRRVSTDTQYF	TGTGCCAGCCGACGGGTTAGCACAGATACGCAGTATTTT
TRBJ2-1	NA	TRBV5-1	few	CASSLDGRGPAREQFF	TGCGCCAGCAGCTTGGATGGGCGGGGGCCAGCTCGGGAGCAGTTCTTC
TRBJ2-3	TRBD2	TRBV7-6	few	CASSRGSGNPTDTQYF	TGTGCCAGCAGCCGAGGGAGCGGGAACCCCACAGATACGCAGTATTTT
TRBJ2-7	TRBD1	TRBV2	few	CASREDRSQQYF	TGTGCCAGCAGGGAGGACAGGTCCCAACAGTACTTC
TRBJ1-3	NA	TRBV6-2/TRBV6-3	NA	CASSFWDSGNTIYF	TGTGCCAGCAGTTTCTGGGACTCTGGAAACACCATATATTTT
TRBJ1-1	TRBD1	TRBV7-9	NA	CASTDRGGGAFF	TGTGCCAGCACAGACAGGGGGGGGGGAGCTTTCTTT
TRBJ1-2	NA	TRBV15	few	CATSRRTGLDGYTF	TGTGCCACCAGCAGACGAACAGGGTTGGATGGCTACACCTTC
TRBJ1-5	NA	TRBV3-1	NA	CASSQGLGDYSNQPQHF	TGTGCCAGCAGCCAAGGTCTAGGGGATTATAGCAATCAGCCCCAGCATTTT
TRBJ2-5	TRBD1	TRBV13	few	CASGTGSQETQYF	TGTGCCAGTGGGACAGGGTCTCAAGAGACCCAGTACTTC
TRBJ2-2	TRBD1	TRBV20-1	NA	CSATRQGPNTGELFF	TGCAGTGCTACCCGACAGGGACCGAACACCGGGGAGCTGTTTTTT
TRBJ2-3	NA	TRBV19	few	CASSRRSGDTQYF	TGTGCCAGTAGTAGGAGATCGGGAGATACGCAGTATTTT
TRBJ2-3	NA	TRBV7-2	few	CASSPVQPSSTDTQYF	TGTGCCAGCAGTCCGGTTCAGCCGTCTAGCACAGATACGCAGTATTTT
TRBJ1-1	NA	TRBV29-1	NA	CSVEATGNTEAFF	TGCAGCGTTGAGGCGACAGGGAACACTGAAGCTTTCTTT
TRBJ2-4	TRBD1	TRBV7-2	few	CASSGQGASKNIQYF	TGTGCCAGCAGCGGGCAGGGGGCGTCCAAAAACATTCAGTACTTC
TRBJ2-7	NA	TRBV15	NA	CATSRSSGYEQYF	TGTGCCACCAGCAGATCCTCAGGCTACGAGCAGTACTTC
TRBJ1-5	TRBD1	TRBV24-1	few	CATSGTGSLSNQPQHF	TGTGCCACCAGTGGGACAGGGTCTTTGAGCAATCAGCCCCAGCATTTT
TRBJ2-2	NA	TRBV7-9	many	CASTNLETGELFF	TGTGCCAGCACCAATCTGGAAACCGGGGAGCTGTTTTTT
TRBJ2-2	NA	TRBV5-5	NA	CASRGRVMNTGELFF	TGTGCCAGCAGGGGCAGGGTAATGAACACCGGGGAGCTGTTTTTT
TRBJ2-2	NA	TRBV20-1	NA	CSANRANTGELFF	TGCAGTGCTAACAGGGCGAACACCGGGGAGCTGTTTTTT
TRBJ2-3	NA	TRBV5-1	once	CASSTSKRTGTDTQYF	TGCGCCAGCAGCACCTCCAAGAGGACCGGCACAGATACGCAGTATTTT
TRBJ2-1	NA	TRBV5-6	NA	CVSSFRGYIDEQFF	TGTGTCAGCAGCTTCAGGGGTTACATCGATGAGCAGTTCTTC
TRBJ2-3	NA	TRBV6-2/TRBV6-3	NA	CASSYTRTTGKGTQYF	TGTGCCAGCAGTTACACCCGGACGACAGGAAAGGGAACGCAGTATTTT
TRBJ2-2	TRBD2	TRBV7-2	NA	CASSSSGLAGGKGELFF	TGTGCCAGCAGCTCTTCAGGACTAGCGGGGGGGAAGGGGGAGCTGTTTTTT
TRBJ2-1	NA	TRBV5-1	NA	CASSLSSESAEQFF	TGCGCCAGCAGCTTAAGCTCCGAAAGCGCTGAGCAGTTCTTC
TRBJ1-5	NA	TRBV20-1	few	CSARRRGTPNQPQHF	TGCAGTGCTAGAAGGCGGGGGACCCCCAATCAGCCCCAGCATTTT
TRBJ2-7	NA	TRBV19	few	CASSIEASYEQYF	TGTGCCAGTAGTATAGAGGCCTCCTACGAGCAGTACTTC
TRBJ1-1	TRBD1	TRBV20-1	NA	CSAVDRVGVNTEAFF	TGCAGTGCTGTCGACAGGGTTGGGGTGAACACTGAAGCTTTCTTT
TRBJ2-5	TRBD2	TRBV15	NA	CATSVGGSGTQYF	TGTGCCACCAGCGTCGGGGGGTCCGGGACCCAGTACTTC
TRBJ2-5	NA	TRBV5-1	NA	CASSRNPVEGGETQYF	TGCGCCAGCAGCCGCAACCCCGTAGAGGGAGGAGAGACCCAGTACTTC
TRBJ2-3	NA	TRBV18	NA	CASSLRQLGTDTQYF	TGTGCCAGCTCACTTAGACAGCTAGGCACAGATACGCAGTATTTT
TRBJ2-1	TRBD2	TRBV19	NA	CASSITSGAPNEQFF	TGTGCCAGTAGTATAACCAGCGGGGCGCCAAATGAGCAGTTCTTC
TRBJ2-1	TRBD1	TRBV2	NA	CATRTGPVNEQFF	TGTGCCACTCGGACAGGGCCGGTCAATGAGCAGTTCTTC
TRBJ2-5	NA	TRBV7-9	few	CASSLDIEETQYF	TGTGCCAGCAGCTTAGATATAGAGGAGACCCAGTACTTC
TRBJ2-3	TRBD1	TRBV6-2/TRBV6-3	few	CASSPGQGTTDTQYF	TGTGCCAGCAGTCCGGGACAGGGGACCACAGATACGCAGTATTTT
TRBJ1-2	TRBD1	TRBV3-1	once	CASSQRGGAGYTF	TGTGCCAGCAGCCAGCGAGGGGGCGCAGGCTACACCTTC
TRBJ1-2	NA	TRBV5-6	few	CASSLPGVEGYTF	TGTGCCAGCAGCCTTCCCGGGGTCGAAGGCTACACCTTC